This T cell receptor (beta chain) was recorded in a study of cytotoxic CD8 clonotypes in ibrutinib-treated CLL. The assay was immunoSEQ multiplex PCR, and TCRdb's table has in-frame clones only and misses some. The table includes 130,000 or so clones, around 84% detected once. J gave up 6 bases and V 4 bases, and 7 bases lay outside the gene matches. This CDR3 comprises 14 residues. Germline assignment: CDR1 SGHRS and CDR2 YFSETQ. The material sequenced was PBMCs, taken after 24 months of ibrutinib treatment. The chain uses TRBV5-1 and TRBJ2-3, with TRBD1 matching 8 bases. This TCR came from a human donor with chronic lymphocytic leukemia. The CDR3 loop is CASSMGQVRDTQYF. The CDR3 nucleotides read TGCGCCAGCAGCATGGGACAGGTGAGGGATACGCAGTATTTT.